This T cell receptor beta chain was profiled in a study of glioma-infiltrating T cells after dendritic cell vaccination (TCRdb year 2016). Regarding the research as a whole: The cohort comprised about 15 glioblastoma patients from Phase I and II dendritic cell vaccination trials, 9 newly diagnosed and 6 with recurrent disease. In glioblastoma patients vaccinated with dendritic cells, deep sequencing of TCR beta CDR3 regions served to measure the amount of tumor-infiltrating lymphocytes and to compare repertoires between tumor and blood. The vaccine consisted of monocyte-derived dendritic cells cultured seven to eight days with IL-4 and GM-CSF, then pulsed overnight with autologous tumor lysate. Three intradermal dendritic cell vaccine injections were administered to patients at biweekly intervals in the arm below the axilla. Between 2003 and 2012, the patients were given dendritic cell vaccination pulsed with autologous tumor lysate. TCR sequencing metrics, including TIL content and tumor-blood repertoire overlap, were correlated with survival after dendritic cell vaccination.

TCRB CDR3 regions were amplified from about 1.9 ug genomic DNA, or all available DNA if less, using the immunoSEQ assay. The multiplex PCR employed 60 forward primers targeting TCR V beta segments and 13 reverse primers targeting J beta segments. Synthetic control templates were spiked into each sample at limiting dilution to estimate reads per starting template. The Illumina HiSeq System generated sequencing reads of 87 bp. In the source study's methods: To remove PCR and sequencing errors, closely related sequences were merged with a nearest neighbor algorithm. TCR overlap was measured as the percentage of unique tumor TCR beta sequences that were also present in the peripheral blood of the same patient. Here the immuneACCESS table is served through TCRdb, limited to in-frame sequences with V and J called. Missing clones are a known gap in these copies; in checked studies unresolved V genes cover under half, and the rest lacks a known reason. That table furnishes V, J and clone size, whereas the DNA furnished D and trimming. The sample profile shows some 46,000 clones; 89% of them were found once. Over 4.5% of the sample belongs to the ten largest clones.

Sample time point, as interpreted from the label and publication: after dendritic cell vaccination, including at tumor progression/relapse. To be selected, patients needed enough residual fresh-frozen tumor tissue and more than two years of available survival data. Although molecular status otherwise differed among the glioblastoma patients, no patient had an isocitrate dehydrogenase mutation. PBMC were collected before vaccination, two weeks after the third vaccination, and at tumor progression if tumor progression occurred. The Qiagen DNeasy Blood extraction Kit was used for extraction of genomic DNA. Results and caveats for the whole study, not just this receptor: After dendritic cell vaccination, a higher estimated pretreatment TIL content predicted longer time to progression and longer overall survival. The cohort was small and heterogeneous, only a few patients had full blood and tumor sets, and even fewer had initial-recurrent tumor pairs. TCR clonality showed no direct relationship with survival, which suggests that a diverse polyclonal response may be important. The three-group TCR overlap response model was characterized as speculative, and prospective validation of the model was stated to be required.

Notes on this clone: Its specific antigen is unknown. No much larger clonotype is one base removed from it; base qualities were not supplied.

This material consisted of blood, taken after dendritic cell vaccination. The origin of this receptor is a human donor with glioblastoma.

CDR3 protein: CASRPTGGKEQYF. The base sequence is TGTGCCAGCAGGCCCACAGGCGGGAAAGAGCAGTACTTC. The sequence is built from TRBV6-5 and TRBJ2-7, with TRBD2 tentatively as D gene (6 bases match). Reading from cysteine to phenylalanine, the CDR3 counts 13 amino acids. Only the CDR3 DNA stays, 39 bases, in frame from base 1. V was cut back by 6 bases and J by 7 bases, leaving a gap of 16 bases between them. Via the germline V gene, CDR1 is MNHEY and CDR2 SVGAGI.